The rows below give T cell receptor beta chains drawn from one sample of a study of blood T cell repertoires in COVID-19. Using immunoSEQ multiplex PCR, the repertoire was profiled, and TCRdb retains in-frame clones only, with some absent. This sample has 300,000 to 400,000 clones, with more than 75% found just once. Specimen: peripheral blood. These receptors were taken from a woman between 50 and 59 years old with COVID-19, enrolled during active disease. CDR3s include the opening cysteine and the closing phenylalanine or tryptophan. Each record gives: J gene, D gene, V gene, CDR3 protein. D genes are given only for firm matches.

>TRBJ2-5|TRBD1|TRBV27
CASSLTPSPGQQETQYF
>TRBJ2-2|TRBD2|TRBV27
CASSLTSPSHTGELFF
>TRBJ2-7|TRBD2|TRBV14
CASRSAGGPLEQYF
>TRBJ2-2|.|TRBV2
CASRREAGELFF
>TRBJ2-1|.|TRBV2
CASSVRWENEQFF
>TRBJ2-1|TRBD2|TRBV7-9
CASSPYPLTSGSPYNEQFF
>TRBJ2-2|TRBD2|TRBV7-3
CASSLLAGTNTGELFF
>TRBJ1-5|TRBD1|TRBV7-8
CASSLERDRRYSNQPQHF
>TRBJ1-1|TRBD1|TRBV13
CASSLQGAPRDKAFF
>TRBJ2-1|TRBD1|TRBV19
CASSIGTGAYNEQFF
>TRBJ1-1|.|TRBV5-6
CASSLVISSPEAFF
>TRBJ2-3|.|TRBV5-4
CASSSGSTDTQYF
>TRBJ1-5|.|TRBV7-2
CASSGRDRNQPQHF
>TRBJ1-4|.|TRBV10-1
CASSPGTKNEKLFF
>TRBJ2-3|TRBD2|TRBV3-1/TRBV3-2
CASSYYGTSALAQYF
>TRBJ2-7|.|TRBV28
CASKDSSYEQYF
>TRBJ1-5|.|TRBV18
CASSPLQGYQPQHF
>TRBJ2-3|.|TRBV12-5
CASGLSSTDTQYF
>TRBJ2-2|.|TRBV5-4
CASSWISGAGELFF
>TRBJ1-1|.|TRBV6-4
CASRDDRLNTEAFF
>TRBJ2-3|TRBD2|TRBV10-3
CAIGRLAGGGKDTQYF
>TRBJ2-1|TRBD2|TRBV11-3
CASSRAGAYNEQFF
>TRBJ1-3|.|TRBV5-1
CASSLPANTIYF
>TRBJ1-1|.|TRBV18
CASSPRPQGMNTEAFF
>TRBJ1-5|.|TRBV6-2/TRBV6-3
CASSDRPSNQPQHF
>TRBJ1-5|.|TRBV19
CASSDRVDQPQHF
>TRBJ2-5|.|TRBV5-4
CASSLGASRETQYF
>TRBJ2-2|TRBD1|TRBV29-1
CSGRQGRADTGELFF
>TRBJ2-6|TRBD2|TRBV5-1
CASSLALVAGVSGANVLTF
>TRBJ2-4|TRBD1|TRBV27
CASSPSRTGTIAKNIQYF
>TRBJ2-5|TRBD2|TRBV30
CAWSGSRSSGSWKTQYF
>TRBJ2-1|TRBD2|TRBV4-3
CASSPGTSGYNEQFF
>TRBJ1-2|TRBD1|TRBV4-1
CASSQAVPGQVDLNYGYTF
>TRBJ1-1|.|TRBV14
CASSLLSGRRTEAFF
>TRBJ2-3|TRBD1|TRBV28
CASSPRDRATDTQYF
>TRBJ2-5|.|TRBV28
CASSLSGQETQYF
>TRBJ1-2|TRBD1|TRBV7-2
CASSNGQARSENYGYTF
>TRBJ2-1|TRBD2|TRBV5-1
CASSPGGGRASDEQFF
>TRBJ2-1|.|TRBV7-3
CASSLATSSYNEQFF
>TRBJ1-5|.|TRBV7-2
CASSLGGGPNSNQPQHF
>TRBJ2-5|.|TRBV18
CASSPRDRETQYF
>TRBJ1-1|.|TRBV7-9
CASSLRGGHTEAFF
>TRBJ1-1|.|TRBV24-1
CATSDPDTEAFF
>TRBJ1-2|.|TRBV20-1
CSASGSGVRANYGYTF
>TRBJ2-1|TRBD2|TRBV7-2
CASSLVAGVLDEQFF